This TCR beta chain was obtained from a study of response to subunit inactivated influenza vaccine. This clonotype was detected a few times. TCRdb called the RT-PCR reads again in MiXCR, with one record for every CDR3 protein. In the table there are a few hundred thousand distinct CDR3 sequences, around 13% of which are singletons. This sequence originates from a man between 45 and 60 years old who received an inactivated influenza vaccine. This specimen consisted of PBMCs from blood, obtained 11 to 12 days after vaccination.

The DNA of the CDR3 is TGTGCCAGCAGTTTATCGGGCTTGGAGGGTTACACAGATACGCAGTATTTT. It yields the protein CASSLSGLEGYTDTQYF. J is TRBJ2-3 and V is TRBV28, with D possibly being TRBD2 (6 bases). Germline lookup yields CDR1 MDHEN and CDR2 SYDVKM. V was cut by 1 base and J by 2 bases, with 16 bases left in between. The CDR3 has 17 amino acids.